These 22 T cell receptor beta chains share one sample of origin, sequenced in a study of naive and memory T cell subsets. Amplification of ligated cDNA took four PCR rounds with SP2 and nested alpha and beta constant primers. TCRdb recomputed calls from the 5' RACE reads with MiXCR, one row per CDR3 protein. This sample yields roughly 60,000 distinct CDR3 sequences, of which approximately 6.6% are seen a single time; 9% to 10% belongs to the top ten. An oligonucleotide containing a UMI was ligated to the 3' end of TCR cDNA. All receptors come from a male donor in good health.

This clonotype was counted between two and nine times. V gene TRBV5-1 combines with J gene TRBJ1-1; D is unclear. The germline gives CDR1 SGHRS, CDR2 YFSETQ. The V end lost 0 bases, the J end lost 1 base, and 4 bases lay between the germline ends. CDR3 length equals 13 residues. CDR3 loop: CASSLVPNTEAFF. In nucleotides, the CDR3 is TGCGCCAGCAGCTTGGTTCCGAACACTGAAGCTTTCTTT.

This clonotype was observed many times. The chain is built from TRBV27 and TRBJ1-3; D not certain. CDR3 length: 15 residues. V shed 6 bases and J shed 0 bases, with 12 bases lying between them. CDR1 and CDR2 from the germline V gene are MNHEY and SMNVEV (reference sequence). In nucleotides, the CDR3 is TGTGCCAGCAGCCTCTCCTGGAGCTCTGGAAACACCATATATTTT. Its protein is CASSLSWSSGNTIYF.

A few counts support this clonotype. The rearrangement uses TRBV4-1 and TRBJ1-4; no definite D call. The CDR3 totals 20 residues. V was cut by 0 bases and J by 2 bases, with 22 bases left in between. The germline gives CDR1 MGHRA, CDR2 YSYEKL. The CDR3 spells CASSQDKLVLKAATNEKLFF. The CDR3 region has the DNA TGCGCCAGCAGCCAAGACAAACTTGTCCTGAAAGCGGCGACTAATGAAAAACTGTTTTTT.

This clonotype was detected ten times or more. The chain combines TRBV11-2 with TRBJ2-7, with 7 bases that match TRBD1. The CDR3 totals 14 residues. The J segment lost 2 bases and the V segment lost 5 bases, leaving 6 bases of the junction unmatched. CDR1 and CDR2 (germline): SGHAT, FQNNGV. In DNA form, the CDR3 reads TGTGCCAGCAGCCAGGAAGGGGGCCCCTACGAGCAGTACTTC. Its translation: CASSQEGGPYEQYF.

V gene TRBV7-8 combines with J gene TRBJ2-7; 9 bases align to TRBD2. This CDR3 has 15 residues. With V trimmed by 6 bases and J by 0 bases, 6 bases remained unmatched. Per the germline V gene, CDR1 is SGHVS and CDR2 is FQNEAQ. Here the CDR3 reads CASSHGREGSYEQYF. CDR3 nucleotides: TGTGCCAGCAGTCACGGGCGGGAGGGCTCCTACGAGCAGTACTTC.

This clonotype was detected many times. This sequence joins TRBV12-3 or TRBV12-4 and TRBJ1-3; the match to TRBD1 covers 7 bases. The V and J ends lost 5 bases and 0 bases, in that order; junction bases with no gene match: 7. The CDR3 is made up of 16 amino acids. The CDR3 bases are TGTGCCAGCAGTCCACCGGGACAGCTCTCTGGAAACACCATATATTTT. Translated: CASSPPGQLSGNTIYF.

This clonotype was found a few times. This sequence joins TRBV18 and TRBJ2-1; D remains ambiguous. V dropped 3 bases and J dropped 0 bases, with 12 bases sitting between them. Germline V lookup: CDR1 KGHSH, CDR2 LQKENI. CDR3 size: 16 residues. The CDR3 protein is CASSPASGPSYNEQFF. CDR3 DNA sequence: TGTGCCAGCTCACCGGCGTCCGGGCCCTCCTACAATGAGCAGTTCTTC.

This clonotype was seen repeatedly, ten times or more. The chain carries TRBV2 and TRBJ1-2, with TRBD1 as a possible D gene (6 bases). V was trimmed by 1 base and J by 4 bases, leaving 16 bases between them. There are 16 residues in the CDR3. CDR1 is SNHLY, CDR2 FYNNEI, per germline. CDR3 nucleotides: TGTGCCAGCAGTGAAGTTCCCCCCAGGGGCGCCTATGGCTACACCTTC. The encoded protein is CASSEVPPRGAYGYTF.

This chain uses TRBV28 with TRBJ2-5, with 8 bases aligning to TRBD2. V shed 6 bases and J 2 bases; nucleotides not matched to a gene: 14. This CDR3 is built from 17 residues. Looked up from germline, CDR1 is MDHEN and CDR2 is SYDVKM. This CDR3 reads CASSRAIAGPGQETQYF. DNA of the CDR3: TGTGCCAGCAGCCGGGCTATAGCGGGGCCGGGGCAAGAGACCCAGTACTTC.

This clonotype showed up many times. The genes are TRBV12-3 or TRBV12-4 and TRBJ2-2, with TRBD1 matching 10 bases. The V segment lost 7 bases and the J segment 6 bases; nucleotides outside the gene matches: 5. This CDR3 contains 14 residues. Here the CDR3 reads CASTLTGGSGELFF. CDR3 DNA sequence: TGTGCCAGCACCCTGACAGGGGGCTCCGGGGAGCTGTTTTTT.

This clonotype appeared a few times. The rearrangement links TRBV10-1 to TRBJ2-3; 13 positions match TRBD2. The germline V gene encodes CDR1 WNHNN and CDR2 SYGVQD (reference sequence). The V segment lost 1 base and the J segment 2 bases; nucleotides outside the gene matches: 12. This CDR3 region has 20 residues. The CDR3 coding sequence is TGCGCCAGCAGTGAGTTGACTAGCGGGGGGCCCATTACCCTCACAGATACGCAGTATTTT. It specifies CASSELTSGGPITLTDTQYF.

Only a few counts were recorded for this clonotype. CDR3: CASSLALGGVSYNEQFF. The DNA of the CDR3 is TGTGCCAGCAGCTTAGCGCTCGGGGGGGTATCCTACAATGAGCAGTTCTTC. V usage is TRBV7-8 and J usage is TRBJ2-1, with 8 bases lining up with TRBD2. The CDR3 runs to 17 residues. V trimming: 0 bases; J trimming: 1 base; junction bases outside the gene matches: 5. Germline CDR1 and CDR2: SGHVS and FQNEAQ.

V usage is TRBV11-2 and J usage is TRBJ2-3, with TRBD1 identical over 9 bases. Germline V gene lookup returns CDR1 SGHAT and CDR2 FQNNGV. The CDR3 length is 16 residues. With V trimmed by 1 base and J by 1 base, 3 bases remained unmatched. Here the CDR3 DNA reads TGTGCCAGCAGCTTAGGGACAGGGGTGGGCACAGATACGCAGTATTTT. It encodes CASSLGTGVGTDTQYF.

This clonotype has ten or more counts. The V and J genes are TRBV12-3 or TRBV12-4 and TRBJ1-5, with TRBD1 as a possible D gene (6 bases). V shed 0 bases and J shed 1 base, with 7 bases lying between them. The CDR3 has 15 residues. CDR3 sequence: CASSLAGGSNQPQHF. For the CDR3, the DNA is TGTGCCAGCAGTTTAGCAGGGGGAAGCAATCAGCCCCAGCATTTT.

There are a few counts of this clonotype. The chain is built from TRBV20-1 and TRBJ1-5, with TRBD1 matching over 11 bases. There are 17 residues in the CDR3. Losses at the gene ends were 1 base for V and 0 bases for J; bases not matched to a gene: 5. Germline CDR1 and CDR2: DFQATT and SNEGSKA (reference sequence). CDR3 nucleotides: TGCAGTGCTAGAGCCGGGACAGGGGGAAATAGCAATCAGCCCCAGCATTTT. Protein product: CSARAGTGGNSNQPQHF.

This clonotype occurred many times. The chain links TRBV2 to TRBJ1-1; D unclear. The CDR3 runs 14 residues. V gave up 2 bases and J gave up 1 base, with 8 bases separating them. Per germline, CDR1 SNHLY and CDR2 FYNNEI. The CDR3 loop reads CASSEPGENTEAFF. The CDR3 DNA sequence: TGTGCCAGCAGTGAACCCGGGGAGAACACTGAAGCTTTCTTT.

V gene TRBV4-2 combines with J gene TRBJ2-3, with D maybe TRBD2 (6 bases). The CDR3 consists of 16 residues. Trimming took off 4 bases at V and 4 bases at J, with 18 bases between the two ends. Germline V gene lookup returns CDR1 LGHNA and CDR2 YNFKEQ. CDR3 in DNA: TGTGCCAGCAGCCCCCTGGAGGGCCGGGAGCCAGATACGCAGTATTTT. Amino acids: CASSPLEGREPDTQYF.

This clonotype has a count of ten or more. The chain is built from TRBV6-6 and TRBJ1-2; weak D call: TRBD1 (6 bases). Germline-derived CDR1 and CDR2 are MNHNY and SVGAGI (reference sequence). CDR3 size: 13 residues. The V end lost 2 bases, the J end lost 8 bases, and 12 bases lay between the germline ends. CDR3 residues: CASSYEGGRGYTF. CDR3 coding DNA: TGTGCCAGCAGTTACGAGGGGGGCAGAGGCTACACCTTC.

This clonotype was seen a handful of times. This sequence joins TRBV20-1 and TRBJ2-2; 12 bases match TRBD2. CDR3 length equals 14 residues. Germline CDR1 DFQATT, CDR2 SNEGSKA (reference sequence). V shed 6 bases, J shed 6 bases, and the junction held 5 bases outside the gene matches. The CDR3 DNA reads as TGCAGTGCGAAGACTAGCGGGAGCCCCGGGGAGCTGTTTTTT. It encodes CSAKTSGSPGELFF.

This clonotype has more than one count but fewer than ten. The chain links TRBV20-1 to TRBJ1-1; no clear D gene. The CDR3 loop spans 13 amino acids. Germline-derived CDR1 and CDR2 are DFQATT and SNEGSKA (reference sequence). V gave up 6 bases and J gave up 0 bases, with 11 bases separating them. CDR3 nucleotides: TGCAGTGCCCCCTCAGAGGTGAACACTGAAGCTTTCTTT. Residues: CSAPSEVNTEAFF.

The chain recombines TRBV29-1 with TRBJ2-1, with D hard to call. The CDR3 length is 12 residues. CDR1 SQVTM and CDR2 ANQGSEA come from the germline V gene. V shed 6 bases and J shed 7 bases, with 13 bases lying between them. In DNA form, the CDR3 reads TGCAGCGTACAGTACTTGGGGAATGAGCAGTTCTTC. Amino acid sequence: CSVQYLGNEQFF.

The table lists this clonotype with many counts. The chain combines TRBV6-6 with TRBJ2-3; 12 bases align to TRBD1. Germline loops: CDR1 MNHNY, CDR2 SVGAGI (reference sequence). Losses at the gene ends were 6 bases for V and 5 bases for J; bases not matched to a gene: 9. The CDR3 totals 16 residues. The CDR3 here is CASSSEGQGARDTQYF. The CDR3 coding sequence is TGTGCCAGCAGCTCAGAGGGACAGGGGGCAAGAGATACGCAGTATTTT.